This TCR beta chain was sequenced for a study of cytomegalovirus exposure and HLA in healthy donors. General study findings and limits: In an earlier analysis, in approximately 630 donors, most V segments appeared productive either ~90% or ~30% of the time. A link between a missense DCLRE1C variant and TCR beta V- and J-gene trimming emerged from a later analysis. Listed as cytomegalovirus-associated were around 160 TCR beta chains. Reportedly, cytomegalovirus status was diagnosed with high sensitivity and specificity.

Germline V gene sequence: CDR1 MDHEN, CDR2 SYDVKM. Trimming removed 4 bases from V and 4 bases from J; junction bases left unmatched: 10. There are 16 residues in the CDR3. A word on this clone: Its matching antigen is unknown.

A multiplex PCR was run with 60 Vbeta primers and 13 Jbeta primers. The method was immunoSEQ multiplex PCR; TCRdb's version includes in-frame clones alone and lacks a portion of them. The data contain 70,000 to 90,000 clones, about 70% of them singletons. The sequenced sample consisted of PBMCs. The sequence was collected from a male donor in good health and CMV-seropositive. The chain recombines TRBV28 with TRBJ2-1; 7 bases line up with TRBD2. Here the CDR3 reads CASSSPSGIKYNEQFF. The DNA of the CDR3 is TGTGCCAGCAGTTCACCCAGCGGGATAAAATACAATGAGCAGTTCTTC.